Listed here is a single TCR beta chain. Its antigen is currently unknown. In germline, CDR1 is ENHRY, CDR2 SYGVKD. There are 17 residues in the CDR3. The ends lost 2 bases at V and 3 bases at J; junction bases unmatched: 6. PCR employed 60 Vbeta and 13 Jbeta primers. Here immunoSEQ multiplex PCR was the method, and the copy in TCRdb shows in-frame clones only, minus some. This repertoire includes about 140,000 clones. These data come from a study of cytomegalovirus exposure and HLA in healthy donors. Study-level points and caveats: Near-uniform donor sequencing depth was presumed by presence/absence analyses. Compared with the roughly 700-donor mean, an Asian-associated ancestry cluster reportedly had fewer N-insertions, according to a later analysis. Cytomegalovirus-associated status was assigned to about 170 TCR beta chains. Researchers left out some V segments, among them TRBV6-2 and TRBV6-3, as indistinguishable.

The chain is built from TRBV10-3 and TRBJ1-5, with 11 bases lining up with TRBD1. This clonotype was obtained from a man aged 35 to 55 in good health and CMV-seronegative. Sequences were obtained from PBMCs. CDR3: CAISEGQGAANNQPQHF. CDR3 nucleotide sequence: TGTGCCATCAGTGAGGGACAGGGGGCTGCCAACAATCAGCCCCAGCATTTT.